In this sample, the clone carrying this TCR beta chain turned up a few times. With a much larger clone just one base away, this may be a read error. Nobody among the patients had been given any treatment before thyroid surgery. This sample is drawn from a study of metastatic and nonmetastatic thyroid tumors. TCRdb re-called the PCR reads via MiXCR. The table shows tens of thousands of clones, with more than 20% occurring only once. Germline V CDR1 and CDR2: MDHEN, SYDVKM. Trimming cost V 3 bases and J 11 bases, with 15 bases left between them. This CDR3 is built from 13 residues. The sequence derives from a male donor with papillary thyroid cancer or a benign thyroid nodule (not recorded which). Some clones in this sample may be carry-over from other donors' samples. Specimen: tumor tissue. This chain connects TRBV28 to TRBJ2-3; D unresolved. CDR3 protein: CASSFFELLWQYF. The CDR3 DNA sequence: TGTGCCAGCAGTTTTTTTGAGCTTCTCTGGCAGTATTTT.